This T cell receptor beta chain was sequenced for a study of spatial heterogeneity in lung cancer. TCRdb reprocessed the 5' RACE reads via MiXCR and lists one record per CDR3 protein. The sample includes about 5,100 distinct CDR3 sequences, 6% to 8.5% seen only once; the top ten take under 20%. By sample share, this clonotype is medium-sized. The target antigen is unknown. In germline, CDR1 is LGHNT, CDR2 FRNRAP. The CDR3 sequence is 15 residues long. V gave up 5 bases and J gave up 3 bases; unmatched junction bases: 5. Time point here: sample taken at primary tumor resection. The donors were about 72 patients with non-small cell lung cancer that was early-stage and untreated. Findings and caveats of the study: Tumor mutation count correlated with how many alpha and beta TCRs expanded intratumorally.

The clonotype was recovered from a male donor with early-stage non-small cell lung cancer. The input for sequencing was lung tumor tissue, taken at surgery. This chain uses TRBV12-5 with TRBJ2-2; 8 bases map to TRBD1. The CDR3 spells CASGILQGDTGELFF. The CDR3 nucleotides are TGTGCTAGTGGTATCCTACAGGGGGACACCGGGGAGCTGTTTTTT.